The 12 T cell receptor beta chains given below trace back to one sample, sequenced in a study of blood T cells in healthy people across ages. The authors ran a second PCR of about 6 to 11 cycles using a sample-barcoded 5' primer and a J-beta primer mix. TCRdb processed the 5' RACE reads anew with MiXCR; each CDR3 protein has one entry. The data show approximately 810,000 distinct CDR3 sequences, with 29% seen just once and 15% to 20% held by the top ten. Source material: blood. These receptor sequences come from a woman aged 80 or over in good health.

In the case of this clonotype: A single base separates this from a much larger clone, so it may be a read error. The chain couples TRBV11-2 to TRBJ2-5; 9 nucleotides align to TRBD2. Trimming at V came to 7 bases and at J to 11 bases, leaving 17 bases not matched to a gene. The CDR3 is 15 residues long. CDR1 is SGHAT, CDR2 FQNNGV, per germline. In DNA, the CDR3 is TGTGCCAGCACGTCAGTTGCGGGGGGGCTGGGTGAGCAGTACTTC. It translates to CASTSVAGGLGEQYF.

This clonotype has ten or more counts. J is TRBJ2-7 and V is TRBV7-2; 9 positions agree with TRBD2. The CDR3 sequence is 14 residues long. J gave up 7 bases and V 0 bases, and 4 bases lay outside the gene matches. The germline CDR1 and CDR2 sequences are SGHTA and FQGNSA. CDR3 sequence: CASSLAIAGEEQYF. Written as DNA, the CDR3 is TGTGCCAGCAGCTTAGCCATAGCGGGGGAAGAGCAGTACTTC.

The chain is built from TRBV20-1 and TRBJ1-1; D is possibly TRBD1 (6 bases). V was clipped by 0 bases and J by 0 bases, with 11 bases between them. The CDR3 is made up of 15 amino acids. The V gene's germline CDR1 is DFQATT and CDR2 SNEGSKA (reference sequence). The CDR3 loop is CSARDPWTVNTEAFF. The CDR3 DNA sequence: TGCAGTGCTAGAGACCCCTGGACAGTGAACACTGAAGCTTTCTTT.

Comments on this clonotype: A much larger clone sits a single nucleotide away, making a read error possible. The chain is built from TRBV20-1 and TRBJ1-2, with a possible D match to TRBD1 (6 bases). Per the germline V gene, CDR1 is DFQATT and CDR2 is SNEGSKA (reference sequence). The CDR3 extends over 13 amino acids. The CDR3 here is CSAKAGAEYDYTF. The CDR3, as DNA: TGCAGTGCTAAGGCAGGGGCGGAGTATGACTACACCTTC.

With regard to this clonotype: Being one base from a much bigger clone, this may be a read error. Here the CDR3 reads CASTSQWGLGTGTQYF. CDR3 in DNA: TGTGCCAGCACTTCCCAGTGGGGACTAGGAACAGGTACGCAGTATTTT. The chain combines TRBV7-8 with TRBJ2-3; 8 positions agree with TRBD2. Germline V gene sequence: CDR1 SGHVS, CDR2 FQNEAQ. The length of the CDR3 is 16 residues.

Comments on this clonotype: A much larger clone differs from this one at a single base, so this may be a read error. The CDR3 DNA reads TGTGCCAGCAGCCCTTTGGCTAGCGGGTACAATGAGCAGTACTTC. It yields the protein CASSPLASGYNEQYF. The chain joins TRBV12-3 or TRBV12-4 to TRBJ2-1, with TRBD2 matching 8 bases. Judging by the DNA end, TRBJ2-7 fits better; the J call may be wrong. There are 15 residues in the CDR3.

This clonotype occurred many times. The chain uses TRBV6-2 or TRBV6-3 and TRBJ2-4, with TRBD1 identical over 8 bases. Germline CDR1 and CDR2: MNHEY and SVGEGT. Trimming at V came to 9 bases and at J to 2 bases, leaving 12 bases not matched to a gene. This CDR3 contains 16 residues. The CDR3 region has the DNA TGTGCCAGTTCCGGGACAGGAAGATTCCCCAAAAACATTCAGTACTTC. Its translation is CASSGTGRFPKNIQYF.

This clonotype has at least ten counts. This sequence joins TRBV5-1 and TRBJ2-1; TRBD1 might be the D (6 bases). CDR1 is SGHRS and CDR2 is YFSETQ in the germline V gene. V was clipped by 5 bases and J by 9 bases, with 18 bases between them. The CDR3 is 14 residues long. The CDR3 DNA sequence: TGCGCCAGCAGATCGACCAAGGGGGTACTTGAGCAGTTCTTC. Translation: CASRSTKGVLEQFF.

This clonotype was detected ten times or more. The CDR3 spells CASSYGVPNNEQFF. The CDR3 nucleotides read TGTGCCAGCAGTTACGGGGTCCCCAACAATGAGCAGTTCTTC. The genes are TRBV12-3 or TRBV12-4 and TRBJ2-1; tentatively, D is TRBD2 (5 bases). Trimming shortened V by 4 bases and J by 5 bases, and 12 bases separated the two germline ends. The CDR3 sequence is 14 residues long.

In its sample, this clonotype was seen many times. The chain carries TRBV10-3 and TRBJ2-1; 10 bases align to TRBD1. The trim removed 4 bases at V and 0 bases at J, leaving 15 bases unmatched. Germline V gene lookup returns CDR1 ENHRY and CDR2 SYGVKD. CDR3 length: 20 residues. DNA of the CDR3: TGTGCCATCAGTGGGAAAACCGGGACAGGGGTTATCAGCTCCTACAATGAGCAGTTCTTC. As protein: CAISGKTGTGVISSYNEQFF.

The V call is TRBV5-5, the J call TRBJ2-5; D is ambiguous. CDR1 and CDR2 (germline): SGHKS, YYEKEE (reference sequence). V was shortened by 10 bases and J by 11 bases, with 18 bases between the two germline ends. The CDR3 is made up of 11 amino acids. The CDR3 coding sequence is TGTGCCGGCATCCTATACAATGAGCAGTACTTC. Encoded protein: CAGILYNEQYF.

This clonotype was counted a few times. CDR3 bases: TGTGCCAGCAGCTTAGGCGACAGACAACTGTTTTTT. Its protein product is CASSLGDRQLFF. The chain is built from TRBV13 and TRBJ1-4, with D possibly TRBD1 on 5 matching bases. This CDR3 region has 12 residues. V was cut by 0 bases and J by 12 bases, with 8 bases left in between. Germline V gene data show CDR1 as PRHDT and CDR2 as FYEKMQ (reference sequence).